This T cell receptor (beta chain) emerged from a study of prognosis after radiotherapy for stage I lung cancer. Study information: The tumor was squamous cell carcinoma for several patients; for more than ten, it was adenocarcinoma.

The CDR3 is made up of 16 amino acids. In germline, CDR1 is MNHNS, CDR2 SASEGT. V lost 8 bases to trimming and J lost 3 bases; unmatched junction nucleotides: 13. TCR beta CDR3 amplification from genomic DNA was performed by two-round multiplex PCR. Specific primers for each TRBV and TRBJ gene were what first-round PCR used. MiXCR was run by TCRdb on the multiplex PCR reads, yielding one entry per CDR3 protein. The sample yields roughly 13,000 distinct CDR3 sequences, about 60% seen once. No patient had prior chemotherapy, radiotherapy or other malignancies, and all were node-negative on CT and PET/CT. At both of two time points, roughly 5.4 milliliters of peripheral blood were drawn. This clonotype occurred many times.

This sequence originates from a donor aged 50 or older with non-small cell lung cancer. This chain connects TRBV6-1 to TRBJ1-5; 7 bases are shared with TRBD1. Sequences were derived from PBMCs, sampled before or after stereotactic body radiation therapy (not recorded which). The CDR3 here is CASQRTIQGNNQPQHF. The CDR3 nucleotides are TGTGCCAGCCAAAGGACTATACAGGGGAACAATCAGCCCCAGCATTTT.